The rows below give T cell receptor beta chains drawn from one sample of a study of response to subunit inactivated influenza vaccine. MiXCR was run by TCRdb on the RT-PCR reads, yielding one entry per CDR3 protein. Of more than 200,000 distinct CDR3 sequences in the sample, 12% are singletons; the top ten hold less than 8.5%. Source: non-naive T cells sorted from PBMCs, taken 14 to 15 days before vaccination. These receptors were obtained from a man aged 45-65 years who received an inactivated influenza vaccine. CDR3s include the opening cysteine and the closing phenylalanine or tryptophan. D genes are given only for firm matches. Not all rows give a size; the values are once, few, many and, for expanded clones, a class.

v_gene,j_gene,d_gene,abundance,CDR3nt,CDR3aa
TRBV18,TRBJ2-3,TRBD2,-,TGTGCCAGCTCACCGGTGACTAGCGGGGGCGCAGATACGCAGTATTTT,CASSPVTSGGADTQYF
TRBV7-2,TRBJ1-2,-,-,TGTGCCAGCAGCTTAATGGCAGGGGAGAGCTACACCTTC,CASSLMAGESYTF
TRBV4-1,TRBJ2-3,TRBD2,-,TGCGCCAGCAGCCCGACTAGCCCGGGCACAGATACGCAGTATTTT,CASSPTSPGTDTQYF
TRBV7-2,TRBJ2-5,TRBD1,-,TGTGCCAGCAGCTTAGGAGCAGGGGGTAGGGAGACCCAGTACTTC,CASSLGAGGRETQYF
TRBV29-1,TRBJ2-4,TRBD2,many,TGCAGCGTTCGCGGGGGCGCGGGGGGAGTTCTTCAGTACTTC,CSVRGGAGGVLQYF
TRBV20-1,TRBJ2-7,TRBD2,-,TGCAGTGCAAACTCCGGGACTAGCCTCTCCTACGAGCAGTACTTC,CSANSGTSLSYEQYF
TRBV5-1,TRBJ1-4,-,few,TGCGCCAGCAGCTTCACTGGGGCCGCAGATACTAATGAAAAACTGTTTTTT,CASSFTGAADTNEKLFF
TRBV4-3,TRBJ2-1,TRBD2,few,TGCGCCAGCAGCCAAGATAGAGCGGGGGGCCGGCGTGAGCAGTTCTTC,CASSQDRAGGRREQFF
TRBV10-3,TRBJ2-1,-,-,TGTGCCATCAGTGTTTCGGGGGGCGCCTCCCCCAATGAGCAGTTCTTC,CAISVSGGASPNEQFF
TRBV6-2/TRBV6-3,TRBJ2-1,TRBD1,-,TGTGCCAGCATTCCCGTAGGGGGACAGGGTCCCTACAATGAGCAGTTCTTC,CASIPVGGQGPYNEQFF